This TCR beta chain was identified in a study of CD8 T cells in Susac syndrome. The CDR3 spans 15 residues. The V and J ends lost 0 bases and 7 bases respectively, with 15 bases between them. Germline V lookup: CDR1 MNHEY, CDR2 SVGAGI. cDNA came from about 0.46 to 1 ug RNA primed by random hexamers. Amplification of the TCR beta CDR3 was carried out by immunoSEQ multiplex PCR, which spanned a total of 54 Vbeta and 13 Jbeta segments. TCRdb itself ran the immunoSEQ multiplex PCR reads through MiXCR, one entry per CDR3 protein. This sample yields fewer than 150,000 distinct CDR3 sequences, of which around 91% are seen a single time; approximately 0.24% belongs to the top ten. The authors carried out high-throughput sequencing of TCR beta. They applied it to CD8+ and CD4+ T cells obtained from blood. Relapsing-remitting disease, either stable or active, was present in the treatment-naive patients who were the multiple sclerosis controls.

The receptor's source is a human donor with multiple sclerosis. The source material was CD8+ T cells from PBMCs. V gene TRBV6-5 combines with J gene TRBJ1-2; perhaps TRBD1 as D (6 bases). The CDR3 spells CASSYSSGGQGGYTF. As DNA, the CDR3 is TGTGCCAGCAGTTACTCGAGCGGGGGGCAGGGTGGCTACACCTTC.